Below, 21 T cell receptor beta chains from the same sample are listed, as sequenced in a study of blood T cell repertoires in COVID-19. Using immunoSEQ multiplex PCR, the repertoire was profiled, and TCRdb retains in-frame clones only, with some absent. The sample holds 140,000 to 150,000 clones; 88% are singletons and the top ten take roughly 2%. Sequencing was performed on peripheral blood. Every receptor here comes from a human donor in a cohort sampled during active COVID-19.

The chain is built from TRBV5-8 and TRBJ1-6; D remains ambiguous. Germline V gives CDR1 SGHTS, CDR2 YDEGEE. The CDR3 is made up of 16 amino acids. Deletions cut 4 bases from V and 8 bases from J, with 19 bases between. CDR3 DNA sequence: TGTGCCAGCAGCCCCGGACGGACTCTTCTAGATTCACCCCTCCACTTT. It yields the protein CASSPGRTLLDSPLHF.

The gene calls are TRBV28 and TRBJ2-7; TRBD1 agrees at 8 bases. Germline CDR1 and CDR2: MDHEN and SYDVKM. V was clipped by 6 bases and J by 2 bases; unmatched bases: 6. This CDR3 contains 14 residues. CDR3 sequence reads: CASRPGTGTYEQYF. The CDR3 coding sequence is TGTGCCAGCAGGCCGGGGACAGGCACCTACGAGCAGTACTTC.

The rearrangement joins TRBV20-1 to TRBJ2-7; perhaps TRBD1 as D (5 bases). The CDR3 runs to 11 residues. The ends were cut back, 7 bases at V and 2 bases at J, with 9 bases in the middle. Germline V gene data show CDR1 as DFQATT and CDR2 as SNEGSKA (reference sequence). The CDR3 nucleotides are TGCAGTGGCATGGGGCCCTACGAGCAGTACTTC. This encodes CSGMGPYEQYF.

J is TRBJ2-5 and V is TRBV7-2; 7 nucleotides agree with TRBD1. The CDR3 spans 14 residues. The J segment lost 5 bases and the V segment lost 2 bases, leaving 5 bases of the junction unmatched. The germline V gene has CDR1 SGHTA and CDR2 FQGNSA. CDR3 nucleotide sequence: TGTGCCAGCAGCTTAACAGGGGAGTCGGAGACCCAGTACTTC. Encoded protein: CASSLTGESETQYF.

The gene calls are TRBV7-2 and TRBJ1-6; tentatively, D is TRBD1 (5 bases). This CDR3 has 15 residues. The ends were cut back, 1 base at V and 4 bases at J, with 8 bases in the middle. From germline, CDR1 is SGHTA and CDR2 FQGNSA. CDR3 nucleotides: TGTGCCAGCAGCTTAGGGGAGGGGTATAATTCACCCCTCCACTTT. Amino acid sequence: CASSLGEGYNSPLHF.

V gene TRBV7-9 combines with J gene TRBJ2-3, with D maybe TRBD1 (6 bases). V was shortened by 3 bases and J by 2 bases, with 12 bases between the two germline ends. CDR3 length: 15 amino acids. CDR1 and CDR2 from the germline V gene are SEHNR and FQNEAQ (reference sequence). The CDR3 DNA follows: TGTGCCAGCAGCTTCCTGGACAGTTACACAGATACGCAGTATTTT. Translation: CASSFLDSYTDTQYF.

This clone was detected a few times. The chain uses TRBV6-2 or TRBV6-3 and TRBJ2-3, with a possible D match to TRBD2 (5 bases). V was trimmed by 5 bases and J by 7 bases, leaving 7 bases between them. This CDR3 is 11 amino acids long. Per germline, CDR1 MNHEY and CDR2 SVGEGT. The DNA of the CDR3 is TGTGCCAGCAGTACCGGGAATACGCAGTATTTT. It yields the protein CASSTGNTQYF.

The V gene is TRBV9, the J gene TRBJ2-3; tentative D call: TRBD1 (5 bases). The CDR3 contains 17 residues. Trimming took off 0 bases at V and 2 bases at J, with 16 bases between the two ends. Germline V lookup: CDR1 SGDLS, CDR2 YYNGEE. Written as DNA, the CDR3 is TGTGCCAGCAGCGTAGGGACACCTCCCAGGCCCACAGATACGCAGTATTTT. Protein: CASSVGTPPRPTDTQYF.

The chain combines TRBV5-5 with TRBJ1-5; D not resolved. This CDR3 contains 16 residues. Trimming took off 3 bases at V and 6 bases at J, with 19 bases between the two ends. CDR1 is SGHKS and CDR2 is YYEKEE in the germline V gene (reference sequence). CDR3 coding DNA: TGTGCCAGCAGCTCGACGGGCGGGATCCTTGGTCAGCCCCAGCATTTT. This translates into CASSSTGGILGQPQHF.

V and J are TRBV2 and TRBJ2-5; 10 bases are shared with TRBD2. The CDR3 runs 18 residues. After removal of 4 bases from V and 3 bases from J, the junction contained 14 bases not matched to a gene. Germline loops: CDR1 SNHLY, CDR2 FYNNEI. This CDR3 is CASSGKYRLAGGEETQYF. For the CDR3, the DNA is TGTGCCAGCAGTGGAAAATACCGATTAGCGGGGGGAGAAGAGACCCAGTACTTC.

The genes are TRBV4-3 and TRBJ2-2, with 8 bases identical to TRBD2. CDR3 length equals 16 residues. The V segment lost 4 bases and the J segment 2 bases; nucleotides outside the gene matches: 6. The germline V gene encodes CDR1 LGHNA and CDR2 YSLEER. The CDR3 nucleotides are TGCGCCAGCAGCCCGGGAGCGGGGGTCAACACCGGGGAGCTGTTTTTT. Residues: CASSPGAGVNTGELFF.

The CDR3 DNA follows: TGTGCCAGCAGTGCTTCCCCCGGGACACTCCCCAATAACACTGAAGCTTTCTTT. This gives the protein CASSASPGTLPNNTEAFF. The chain uses TRBV6-1 and TRBJ1-1; TRBD1 might be the D (6 bases). Germline V gene lookup returns CDR1 MNHNS and CDR2 SASEGT. Trimming pared 4 bases from V and 2 bases from J, leaving 23 bases between. The CDR3 sequence is 18 residues long.

The rearrangement links TRBV5-1 to TRBJ2-2; D gene uncertain. Trimming removed 4 bases at V and 0 bases at J, with 10 bases between. CDR1 is SGHRS and CDR2 is YFSETQ in the germline V gene. The CDR3 has 15 amino acids. Here the CDR3 reads CASSASTSNTGELFF. The DNA of the CDR3 is TGCGCCAGCAGCGCGTCGACATCGAACACCGGGGAGCTGTTTTTT.

The chain combines TRBV6-5 with TRBJ1-1; no firm D call. V was clipped by 7 bases and J by 0 bases, with 15 bases between them. This CDR3 comprises 15 residues. CDR1 is MNHEY, CDR2 SVGAGI, per germline. The CDR3 DNA reads TGTGCCAGCACCTCCCCGAGGAAAATGAACACTGAAGCTTTCTTT. Its translation is CASTSPRKMNTEAFF.

This chain links TRBV7-2 with TRBJ2-3; possible D gene TRBD2, 6 bases. Germline-derived CDR1 and CDR2 are SGHTA and FQGNSA. With 3 bases removed from V and 1 base from J, the gap between germline ends came to 11 bases. The CDR3 has 15 residues. DNA for the CDR3: TGTGCCAGCAGCTTGCGGTCGGGGGGCACAGATACGCAGTATTTT. It encodes CASSLRSGGTDTQYF.

The chain employs TRBV12-5 and TRBJ2-2; the match to TRBD2 covers 7 bases. The V segment lost 6 bases and the J segment 1 base; nucleotides outside the gene matches: 14. This CDR3 spans 18 amino acids. The germline V gene has CDR1 LGHNT and CDR2 FRNRAP. The CDR3 loop is CASGSGGLAVLNTGELFF. DNA for the CDR3: TGTGCTAGTGGAAGTGGAGGTCTAGCGGTCCTGAACACCGGGGAGCTGTTTTTT.

The chain is built from TRBV2 and TRBJ2-1; D might be TRBD1 (5 bases). CDR1 and CDR2 from the germline V gene are SNHLY and FYNNEI. The CDR3 spans 15 residues. V was clipped by 6 bases and J by 5 bases, with 17 bases between them. This CDR3 is CASRRTGDRNNEQFF. The CDR3 region has the DNA TGTGCCAGCAGGCGAACAGGAGATAGAAACAATGAGCAGTTCTTC.

The rearrangement uses TRBV3-1 (or the pseudogene TRBV3-2) and TRBJ2-5; D possibly corresponds to TRBD2 (6 bases). Per the germline V gene, CDR1 is LGHDT and CDR2 is YNNKEL (reference sequence). The CDR3 has 15 residues. V was trimmed by 2 bases and J by 2 bases, leaving 12 bases between them. The CDR3: CASSQLGGTQETQYF. The CDR3, as DNA: TGTGCCAGCAGCCAATTGGGGGGTACACAAGAGACCCAGTACTTC.

This chain uses TRBV28 with TRBJ1-2; maybe TRBD1 (6 bases). Trimming pared 6 bases from V and 8 bases from J, leaving 16 bases between. The CDR3 extends over 13 amino acids. Germline CDR1 is MDHEN and CDR2 is SYDVKM. The CDR3 nucleotides are TGTGCCAGCAGACCCGACAGGACTCGGGGCTACACCTTC. Protein product: CASRPDRTRGYTF.

The chain has TRBV7-9 and TRBJ1-2, with D maybe TRBD1 (5 bases). V lost 5 bases and J 4 bases, leaving 11 bases between the germline ends. Germline values: CDR1 SEHNR, CDR2 FQNEAQ (reference sequence). The CDR3 spans 13 residues. For the CDR3, the DNA is TGTGCCAGCAGCCCCGCAGGGCTCTATGGCTACACCTTC. Its translation is CASSPAGLYGYTF.

The J gene is TRBJ2-1, the V gene TRBV19; D might be TRBD2 (7 bases). The CDR3 has 14 residues. Germline V gives CDR1 LNHDA, CDR2 SQIVND (reference sequence). Trimming shortened V by 8 bases and J by 4 bases, and 15 bases separated the two germline ends. The CDR3 sequence: CASDSGGSYNEQFF. DNA for the CDR3: TGTGCCAGTGACTCGGGGGGCTCGTACAATGAGCAGTTCTTC.